This is a list of T cell receptor beta chains from one sample in a study of beta chain features in type 1 diabetes. Profiled with immunoSEQ multiplex PCR; TCRdb holds only in-frame clones, not every one. The sample includes under 150,000 clones, 6% to 7.5% of them seen just once. Sequenced input: central memory CD4+ T cells from blood. The receptors originated from a woman under 40 in good health. CDR3s include the opening cysteine and the closing phenylalanine or tryptophan. The D gene is left open where the match is weak. Some rows have no size entry. The others give once, few or many, or a class for an expanded clone.

>TRBV6-1|TRBD2|few|15|TRBJ2-5
CASREAGGRLETQYF
TGTGCCAGCAGAGAAGCGGGAGGGCGGTTAGAGACCCAGTACTTC
>TRBV28|NA|few|16|TRBJ2-6
CASSTHRISGANVLTF
TGTGCCAGCAGTACCCACAGAATCTCTGGGGCCAACGTCCTGACTTTC
>TRBV28|TRBD2|NA|15|TRBJ2-7
CASSFWTSGNYEQYF
TGTGCCAGCAGTTTTTGGACTAGCGGGAACTACGAGCAGTACTTC
>TRBV7-2|NA|few|14|TRBJ2-1
CASSPNGGLGEQFF
TGTGCCAGCAGCCCCAACGGGGGGCTCGGGGAGCAGTTCTTC
>TRBV6-5|NA|NA|14|TRBJ2-5
CASSYSTGSETQYF
TGTGCCAGCAGTTACTCTACCGGGAGTGAAACCCAGTACTTC
>TRBV28|TRBD1|NA|14|TRBJ2-1
CASRRTGGSGEQFF
TGTGCCAGCAGGAGGACAGGGGGCTCGGGTGAGCAGTTCTTC
>TRBV14|TRBD2|few|15|TRBJ2-5
CASSLGLAGLGTQYF
TGTGCCAGCAGCTTAGGACTAGCGGGATTGGGGACCCAGTACTTC
>TRBV2|TRBD2|few|15|TRBJ2-2
CASSDERGSTGELFF
TGTGCCAGCAGTGACGAGCGGGGGAGCACCGGGGAGCTGTTTTTT
>TRBV5-6|NA|many|12|TRBJ1-1
CASSLQTVEAFF
TGTGCCAGCAGCTTGCAGACAGTCGAAGCTTTCTTT
>TRBV7-3|TRBD2|few|17|TRBJ2-1
CASSLLPGKGGGGEQFF
TGTGCCAGCAGCTTACTCCCGGGAAAAGGCGGGGGAGGTGAGCAGTTCTTC
>TRBV30|NA|few|13|TRBJ2-1
CAWSAGALNEQFF
TGTGCCTGGAGTGCGGGAGCGCTCAATGAGCAGTTCTTC
>TRBV5-1|NA|many|14|TRBJ1-1
CASSPGTPGTEAFF
TGCGCCAGCAGCCCGGGGACTCCGGGCACTGAAGCTTTCTTT
>TRBV7-3|NA|NA|13|TRBJ2-1
CASSLEVGIEQFF
TGTGCCAGCAGCTTAGAAGTTGGCATTGAGCAGTTCTTC
>TRBV30|NA|few|13|TRBJ1-5
CAWSSGIDQPQHF
TGTGCCTGGAGTTCAGGGATAGATCAGCCCCAGCATTTT
>TRBV7-2|TRBD2|NA|15|TRBJ2-7
CASSITGTSSHEQYF
TGTGCCAGCAGCATTACCGGGACTAGCTCCCACGAGCAGTACTTC
>TRBV6-5|TRBD1|NA|14|TRBJ1-1
CAIREQGANTEAFF
TGTGCCATCAGAGAACAGGGGGCGAACACTGAAGCTTTCTTT
>TRBV5-1|NA|NA|14|TRBJ2-7
CASSLGGTAGEQYF
TGCGCCAGCAGCCTCGGTGGGACGGCGGGGGAGCAGTACTTC
>TRBV7-2|TRBD2|NA|15|TRBJ2-7
CASSSGREASYEQYF
TGTGCCAGCAGCTCGGGCCGGGAGGCTTCCTACGAGCAGTACTTC
>TRBV29-1|NA|many|12|TRBJ1-1
CSTRGPGTEAFF
TGCAGCACGCGGGGCCCTGGCACTGAAGCTTTCTTT
>TRBV29-1|TRBD1|NA|14|TRBJ1-3
CSVGGQGFGNTIYF
TGCAGCGTGGGGGGACAGGGATTTGGAAACACCATATATTTT
>TRBV7-8|NA|few|15|TRBJ1-2
CASSLTTGSSRGYTF
TGTGCCAGCAGCCTCACGACAGGATCTTCGCGCGGCTACACCTTC
>TRBV2|NA|NA|15|TRBJ2-7
CASSPRTPKTYEQYF
TGTGCCAGCTCGCCCCGGACACCAAAGACCTACGAGCAGTACTTC
>TRBV7-2|NA|many|12|TRBJ2-1
CASSLVAVEQFF
TGTGCCAGCAGCTTAGTGGCCGTTGAGCAGTTCTTC
>TRBV28|TRBD2|NA|16|TRBJ2-5
CASSSGLAGAQETQYF
TGTGCCAGCAGTTCCGGACTAGCGGGGGCGCAAGAGACCCAGTACTTC
>TRBV9|TRBD1|few|13|TRBJ2-7
CASSADRGYEQYF
TGTGCCAGCAGCGCGGACAGGGGATACGAGCAGTACTTC
>TRBV5-1|TRBD2|few|16|TRBJ2-3
CASSLASGASTDTQYF
TGCGCCAGCAGCTTGGCTAGCGGGGCTAGCACAGATACGCAGTATTTT
>TRBV11-3|TRBD1|NA|15|TRBJ2-1
CASRLTGTGGNEQFF
TGTGCCAGCAGACTCACCGGGACAGGGGGAAATGAGCAGTTCTTC